The 8 T cell receptor beta chains listed next were all sequenced from one sample in a study of identical twins. TCRdb re-analysed the 5' RACE reads in MiXCR, keeping a single row per CDR3 protein. The data contain about 250,000 distinct CDR3 sequences, 6% to 8.5% of them seen just once; the ten biggest clones take up over 5%. The data were also submitted as part of a second study, on yellow fever vaccine responses in identical twins.

The sequencing input was CD8+ T cells sorted from blood. These TCRs come from a woman between 18 and 30 years old in good health.

In this sample, this clonotype turned up many times. The chain recombines TRBV3-1 with TRBJ1-1; D is perhaps TRBD1 (5 bases). CDR1 and CDR2 (germline): LGHDT, YNNKEL (reference sequence). The CDR3 length is 14 residues. Trimming cost V 4 bases and J 2 bases, with 11 bases left between them. CDR3 bases: TGTGCCAGCAGCCTACCTGGGGGTAACACTGAAGCTTTCTTT. It encodes CASSLPGGNTEAFF.

This clonotype was counted many times. The genes are TRBV20-1 and TRBJ2-7; 9 nucleotides match TRBD2. Trimming cost V 3 bases and J 4 bases; bases outside gene matches: 4. Germline V gene lookup returns CDR1 DFQATT and CDR2 SNEGSKA (reference sequence). This CDR3 has 13 residues. The CDR3 spells CSARPSGVYEQYF. The CDR3 coding sequence is TGCAGTGCTAGGCCTAGCGGGGTTTACGAGCAGTACTTC.

This clonotype was observed at least ten times. V gene TRBV7-6 combines with J gene TRBJ2-5; 10 nucleotides match TRBD2. The trim removed 1 base at V and 4 bases at J, leaving 9 bases unmatched. This CDR3 is built from 17 residues. Germline V gives CDR1 SGHVS, CDR2 FNYEAQ. DNA for the CDR3: TGTGCCAGCAGCTTAGTGTATAGCGGGAGGTTGGGAGAGACCCAGTACTTC. It encodes CASSLVYSGRLGETQYF.

The chain uses TRBV27 and TRBJ2-1, with a possible D match to TRBD2 (6 bases). CDR3 length: 14 amino acids. The ends were cut back, 10 bases at V and 0 bases at J, with 13 bases in the middle. Germline lookup yields CDR1 MNHEY and CDR2 SMNVEV (reference sequence). The CDR3 here is CATRDGGSYNEQFF. The CDR3 bases are TGTGCCACAAGGGACGGGGGCTCCTACAATGAGCAGTTCTTC.

This rearrangement joins TRBV7-8 to TRBJ2-1; TRBD2 matches at 14 bases. The CDR3 contains 16 residues. V lost 5 bases and J lost 8; bases outside the gene matches: 8. CDR1 and CDR2 (germline): SGHVS, FQNEAQ. CDR3 sequence: CASSPTSGGASDEQFF. CDR3 sequence (DNA): TGTGCCAGCAGCCCGACTAGCGGGGGGGCCTCGGATGAGCAGTTCTTC.

This clonotype was observed at least ten times. The chain couples TRBV29-1 to TRBJ2-7; perhaps TRBD2 as D (5 bases). Germline lookup yields CDR1 SQVTM and CDR2 ANQGSEA. This CDR3 comprises 11 residues. V was cut by 4 bases and J by 2 bases, with 6 bases left in between. CDR3 residues: CSVVRAYEQYF. In nucleotides, the CDR3 is TGCAGCGTTGTGCGGGCCTACGAGCAGTACTTC.

The chain links TRBV7-6 to TRBJ2-1; TRBD1 agrees at 9 bases. This CDR3 contains 17 residues. Looked up from germline, CDR1 is SGHVS and CDR2 is FNYEAQ. V trimming: 1 base; J trimming: 6 bases; junction bases outside the gene matches: 10. CDR3 region: CASSLGATGGFINEQFF. The CDR3 nucleotides are TGTGCCAGCAGCTTAGGGGCTACAGGGGGCTTCATCAATGAGCAGTTCTTC. Full variable domain (remainder filled in from reference TRBV7-6 and TRBJ2-1): GAGVSQSPRYKVTKRGQDVALRCDPISGHVSLYWYRQALGQGPEFLTYFNYEAQQDKSGLPNDRFSAERPEGSISTLTIQRTEQRDSAMYRCASSLGATGGFINEQFFGPGTRLTVL.

This chain connects TRBV28 to TRBJ1-1; TRBD1 might be the D (5 bases). With 3 bases removed from V and 0 bases from J, the gap between germline ends came to 11 bases. The germline gives CDR1 MDHEN, CDR2 SYDVKM. This CDR3 region has 15 residues. The CDR3 reads CASSFSRAVNTEAFF. CDR3 DNA sequence: TGTGCCAGCAGTTTTAGCAGGGCCGTGAACACTGAAGCTTTCTTT.